The 14 T cell receptor beta chains below were found in one sample sequenced in a study of blood T cell repertoires in COVID-19. Assay: immunoSEQ multiplex PCR; the TCRdb copy retains only in-frame clones and omits some. The sample has some 44,000 clones; 87% are singletons. The sequencing input was peripheral blood. The receptors shown here come from a man aged 55 to 70 with active COVID-19.

Here the CDR3 reads CAWSATSGTSRNTIYF. CDR3 DNA: TGTGCCTGGAGTGCGACAAGCGGGACATCGCGGAACACCATATATTTT. The rearrangement uses TRBV30 and TRBJ1-3; TRBD1 is a possible D gene (6 bases). Germline V gives CDR1 GTSNPN, CDR2 SVGIG (reference sequence). Trimming removed 1 base from V and 7 bases from J, with 20 bases in between. The CDR3 extends over 16 amino acids.

This chain joins TRBV4-2 and TRBJ2-3; the D gene is possibly TRBD2 (5 bases). The CDR3 extends over 14 amino acids. The V gene's germline CDR1 is LGHNA and CDR2 YNFKEQ. The V end was cut by 5 bases, the J end by 6 bases, with 15 bases between. CDR3 nucleotides: TGTGCCAGCAGCGAGCGGAAAAAGACGGATACGCAGTATTTT. As protein: CASSERKKTDTQYF.

The chain uses TRBV5-6 and TRBJ1-1; tentatively, D is TRBD1 (5 bases). The CDR3 is 15 amino acids. Germline V gives CDR1 SGHDT, CDR2 YYEEEE. Trimming left V 4 bases short and J 1 base short, with 14 bases between. The CDR3 sequence: CASSRPRTGNTEAFF. CDR3 coding DNA: TGTGCCAGCAGCCGGCCGCGTACAGGGAACACTGAAGCTTTCTTT.

This rearrangement joins TRBV7-3 to TRBJ2-1, with a possible D match to TRBD2 (5 bases). Germline V gene lookup returns CDR1 SGHTA and CDR2 FQGTGA. The CDR3 consists of 11 residues. Trimming left V 5 bases short and J 8 bases short, with 7 bases between. CDR3 in DNA: TGTGCCAGCAGCCCCGGGGATGAGCAGTTCTTC. Translation: CASSPGDEQFF.

This clone was seen more than once but under ten times. This chain links TRBV6-1 with TRBJ1-3, with D unresolved. The ends were cut back, 4 bases at V and 0 bases at J, with 13 bases in the middle. Germline V lookup: CDR1 MNHNS, CDR2 SASEGT. The CDR3 sequence is 16 residues long. DNA for the CDR3: TGTGCCAGCAGTGTTTCGGGTAGTTACTCTGGAAACACCATATATTTT. Translated: CASSVSGSYSGNTIYF.

The chain combines TRBV11-3 with TRBJ1-1; 8 nucleotides align to TRBD1. Germline values: CDR1 SGHNT, CDR2 YENEEA. The CDR3 runs to 13 residues. V lost 5 bases to trimming and J lost 5 bases; unmatched junction nucleotides: 4. The CDR3 here is CASSLDRETEAFF. In nucleotides, the CDR3 is TGTGCCAGCAGCCTGGACAGGGAAACTGAAGCTTTCTTT.

This chain uses TRBV19 with TRBJ2-1; 16 bases map to TRBD2. Trimming removed 5 bases from V and 2 bases from J; junction bases left unmatched: 6. CDR3 length: 18 residues. Germline CDR1 and CDR2: LNHDA and SQIVND (reference sequence). DNA for the CDR3: TGTGCCAGTAGTTTAGGGACTAGCGGGAGGGCCGCCTACAATGAGCAGTTCTTC. Its translation is CASSLGTSGRAAYNEQFF.

The V gene is TRBV7-9, the J gene TRBJ1-1; D might be TRBD1 (6 bases). Germline CDR1 SEHNR, CDR2 FQNEAQ (reference sequence). The CDR3 is made up of 14 amino acids. Trimming left V 5 bases short and J 1 base short, with 11 bases between. The CDR3 DNA reads TGTGCCAGCAGCCCCGGGACACCGAACACTGAAGCTTTCTTT. This translates into CASSPGTPNTEAFF.

This clone appeared once. The sample carries other DNA sequences with the same CDR3. The chain couples TRBV2 to TRBJ2-7, with 11 nucleotides matching TRBD1. V lost 6 bases, J lost 6 bases, and 7 bases stayed unmatched. Looked up from germline, CDR1 is SNHLY and CDR2 is FYNNEI. This CDR3 has 14 amino acids. CDR3 sequence: CASRGRTGGGEQYF. The CDR3 bases are TGTGCCAGCAGGGGGAGGACAGGGGGCGGCGAGCAGTACTTC.

The chain has TRBV28 and TRBJ2-1, with 12 bases that match TRBD2. Germline loops: CDR1 MDHEN, CDR2 SYDVKM. This CDR3 has 14 amino acids. J was trimmed by 13 bases and V by 5 bases; bases with no gene match: 9. The CDR3 DNA is TGTGCCAGCAGTCAAACGACTAGCGGGAGTACTCAGTTCTTC. It encodes CASSQTTSGSTQFF.

This chain links TRBV15 with TRBJ2-7, with 8 bases fitting TRBD1. The V gene end was trimmed by 1 base and the J gene end by 1 base; junction bases not matched to a gene: 6. The CDR3 runs to 16 residues. The germline CDR1 and CDR2 sequences are LNHNV and YYDKDF (reference sequence). The CDR3 DNA reads TGTGCCACCAGCAGAGCACGCGGGACAGGATCCTACGAGCAGTACTTC. Amino acid sequence: CATSRARGTGSYEQYF.

The chain couples TRBV9 to TRBJ1-3, with a possible D match to TRBD1 (6 bases). Germline assignment: CDR1 SGDLS and CDR2 YYNGEE. There are 18 residues in the CDR3. V dropped 0 bases and J dropped 4 bases, with 20 bases sitting between them. In nucleotides, the CDR3 is TGTGCCAGCAGCGTAGGGGCAGGGGAGCGGCGTTCCGGAAACACCATATATTTT. Translating it yields CASSVGAGERRSGNTIYF.

The chain is built from TRBV4-1 and TRBJ1-4; D is undetermined. This CDR3 contains 17 residues. Trimming took 0 bases from V and 7 from J, leaving 18 bases between them. Germline V gene data show CDR1 as MGHRA and CDR2 as YSYEKL. The CDR3: CASSQDVPGMMSEKLFF. The CDR3 bases are TGCGCCAGCAGCCAAGATGTCCCCGGGATGATGAGTGAAAAACTGTTTTTT.

This clone showed up just once. This chain joins TRBV5-1 and TRBJ1-1; D ambiguous. Germline values: CDR1 SGHRS, CDR2 YFSETQ. Trimming removed 1 base from V and 5 bases from J, with 9 bases in between. The CDR3 runs 13 residues. The CDR3 is CASSLNLRTEAFF. The DNA for the CDR3 is TGCGCCAGCAGCTTGAATCTGAGGACTGAAGCTTTCTTT.